One sample yielded the 30 T cell receptor beta chains listed below, sequenced in a study of a mutant IDH1 vaccine in newly diagnosed glioma. Sequencing used immunoSEQ multiplex PCR; TCRdb keeps in-frame clones, though not all of them. The table lists tens of thousands of clones, 80% to 90% of them singletons, with around 1.5% in the top ten. Antigen specificity for these receptors is unknown. The time point is: week 35, safety follow-up. The vaccine gave 300 ug of a 20-mer mutant IDH1 peptide subcutaneously per dose. The input for sequencing was PBMCs, taken from a glioma patient whose treatment included an IDH1 peptide vaccine. Receptor source: a man aged 40-50 years with glioma.

The V and J genes are TRBV7-3 and TRBJ2-3; D perhaps matches TRBD2 (5 bases). Germline lookup yields CDR1 SGHTA and CDR2 FQGTGA. This CDR3 has 14 residues. Trimming cost V 2 bases and J 2 bases, with 8 bases left between them. The CDR3 bases are TGTGCCAGCAGCTTAGCGGGTTCCACAGATACGCAGTATTTT. Encoded protein: CASSLAGSTDTQYF.

This clone came up once. This chain connects TRBV2 to TRBJ1-2; D may be TRBD1 (5 bases). The CDR3 consists of 11 residues. V was clipped by 7 bases and J by 6 bases, with 9 bases between them. The germline gives CDR1 SNHLY, CDR2 FYNNEI. This chain's CDR3 is CASISRDGYTF. The CDR3 DNA sequence: TGTGCCAGCATTTCCAGGGATGGCTACACCTTC. Full variable domain (remainder filled in from reference TRBV2 and TRBJ1-2): EPEVTQTPSHQVTQMGQEVILRCVPISNHLYFYWYRQILGQKVEFLVSFYNNEISEKSEIFDDQFSVERPDGSNFTLKIRSTKLEDSAMYFCASISRDGYTFGSGTRLTVV.

The V call is TRBV6-1, the J call TRBJ2-7; 9 bases align to TRBD1. V gave up 4 bases and J gave up 1 base; unmatched junction bases: 8. The length of the CDR3 is 16 residues. Germline lookup yields CDR1 MNHNS and CDR2 SASEGT. The CDR3 DNA is TGTGCCAGCAGTGGCTTCTCGGACAGGGGTTCCTACGAGCAGTACGTC. Protein product: CASSGFSDRGSYEQYV.

The CDR3 protein is CASKITGVGTEAFF. The CDR3 DNA follows: TGTGCCAGTAAGATCACGGGAGTGGGTACTGAAGCTTTCTTT. The chain has TRBV19 and TRBJ1-1; no firm D call. The CDR3 is made up of 14 amino acids. Germline V gene lookup returns CDR1 LNHDA and CDR2 SQIVND (reference sequence). V was trimmed by 7 bases and J by 5 bases, leaving 17 bases between them.

The sample holds one count of this clone. J is TRBJ1-1 and V is TRBV14; D is ambiguous. Germline V lookup: CDR1 SGHDN, CDR2 FVKESK. V gave up 1 base and J gave up 1 base, with 10 bases separating them. This CDR3 spans 15 amino acids. The CDR3 region is CASSQGRSGNTEAFF. As DNA, the CDR3 is TGTGCCAGCAGCCAAGGAAGGTCGGGGAACACTGAAGCTTTCTTT. The full variable domain, rest sourced from reference TRBV14 and TRBJ1-1, is EAGVTQFPSHSVIEKGQTVTLRCDPISGHDNLYWYRRVMGKEIKFLLHFVKESKQDESGMPNNRFLAERTGGTYSTLKVQPAELEDSGVYFCASSQGRSGNTEAFFGQGTRLTVV.

The gene calls are TRBV27 and TRBJ2-1; TRBD2 might be the D (5 bases). This CDR3 is built from 14 residues. The V end lost 3 bases, the J end lost 4 bases, and 10 bases lay between the germline ends. From germline, CDR1 is MNHEY and CDR2 SMNVEV (reference sequence). In DNA, the CDR3 is TGTGCCAGCAGTTTTTCAGCGGAGTACAATGAGCAGTTCTTC. This gives the protein CASSFSAEYNEQFF.

V and J are TRBV13 and TRBJ1-1, with D uncertain. Germline CDR1 PRHDT, CDR2 FYEKMQ (reference sequence). CDR3 length: 13 residues. V lost 2 bases and J 1 base, leaving 5 bases between the germline ends. In DNA form, the CDR3 reads TGTGCCAGCAGCTTACAACAGAACACTGAAGCTTTCTTT. This codes for CASSLQQNTEAFF.

This chain uses TRBV6-6 with TRBJ1-6; weak D call: TRBD1 (6 bases). Germline lookup yields CDR1 MNHNY and CDR2 SVGAGI (reference sequence). Deletions cut 6 bases from V and 9 bases from J, with 15 bases between. The CDR3 runs to 14 residues. The CDR3 spells CASRTDRFSSPLHF. The CDR3 region has the DNA TGTGCCAGCAGGACCGACAGGTTTAGTTCACCCCTCCACTTT.

The chain employs TRBV7-2 and TRBJ1-5; 9 nucleotides match TRBD1. The ends lost 6 bases at V and 0 bases at J; junction bases unmatched: 9. Germline lookup yields CDR1 SGHTA and CDR2 FQGNSA. This CDR3 region has 17 residues. The CDR3, as DNA: TGTGCCAGCAGTAAAGGACAGGGGATGGGTAGCAATCAGCCCCAGCATTTT. As protein: CASSKGQGMGSNQPQHF. Using reference TRBV7-2 and TRBJ1-5 for the parts outside the CDR3, the full variable domain is GAGVSQSPSNKVTEKGKDVELRCDPISGHTALYWYRQSLGQGLEFLIYFQGNSAPDKSGLPSDRFSAERTGGSVSTLTIQRTQQEDSAVYLCASSKGQGMGSNQPQHFGDGTRLSIL.

This chain joins TRBV6-6 and TRBJ2-2; no reliable D call. This CDR3 contains 16 residues. Trimming removed 0 bases from V and 4 bases from J, with 12 bases in between. Germline lookup yields CDR1 MNHNY and CDR2 SVGAGI (reference sequence). Here the CDR3 reads CASSYSTYGGTGELFF. CDR3 in DNA: TGTGCCAGCAGTTACTCAACATATGGCGGCACCGGGGAGCTGTTTTTT.

The rearrangement joins TRBV6-1 to TRBJ1-2; 8 bases agree with TRBD1. The V segment lost 3 bases and the J segment 4 bases; nucleotides outside the gene matches: 4. CDR3 size: 14 residues. In germline, CDR1 is MNHNS, CDR2 SASEGT. DNA of the CDR3: TGTGCCAGCAGTGAGGGACAGGTGGTCTATGGCTACACCTTC. Translation gives CASSEGQVVYGYTF.

The chain combines TRBV28 with TRBJ2-3; 10 bases are shared with TRBD2. Germline V gene sequence: CDR1 MDHEN, CDR2 SYDVKM. The CDR3 has 16 residues. V gave up 3 bases and J gave up 5 bases; unmatched junction bases: 8. The CDR3 spells CASSFQSGGALDTQYF. CDR3 nucleotides: TGTGCCAGCAGTTTTCAGAGCGGGGGGGCCCTAGATACGCAGTATTTT.

The rearrangement uses TRBV7-2 and TRBJ1-1, with TRBD1 matching 9 bases. Germline V gene lookup returns CDR1 SGHTA and CDR2 FQGNSA. The CDR3 extends over 15 amino acids. Trimming cost V 5 bases and J 0 bases; bases outside gene matches: 4. The CDR3 reads CASSVRTGVNTEAFF. The DNA for the CDR3 is TGTGCCAGCAGCGTACGGACAGGGGTGAACACTGAAGCTTTCTTT.

The chain is built from TRBV9 and TRBJ2-2, with TRBD2 matching 9 bases. CDR3 size: 16 residues. V shed 0 bases and J 4 bases; nucleotides not matched to a gene: 4. In germline, CDR1 is SGDLS, CDR2 YYNGEE. The CDR3 bases are TGTGCCAGCAGCGTAGGGAGGCGGGAGGGCACCGGGGAGCTGTTTTTT. The encoded protein is CASSVGRREGTGELFF.

This chain links TRBV19 with TRBJ1-4; D possibly corresponds to TRBD1 (5 bases). Germline CDR1 reads LNHDA; CDR2 reads SQIVND (reference sequence). V dropped 6 bases and J dropped 8 bases, with 19 bases sitting between them. The CDR3 spans 15 residues. The CDR3 loop reads CASSPSFQGWEKLFF. As DNA, the CDR3 is TGTGCCAGTAGCCCATCCTTCCAGGGTTGGGAAAAACTGTTTTTT.

The chain joins TRBV6-1 to TRBJ2-7; a possible D gene is TRBD1 (5 bases). V was clipped by 3 bases and J by 6 bases, with 18 bases between them. This CDR3 has 15 amino acids. Germline V gene data show CDR1 as MNHNS and CDR2 as SASEGT. Written as DNA, the CDR3 is TGTGCCAGCAGTGACCTTTTCTCCAGGGTGTTCGAGCAGTACGTC. It encodes CASSDLFSRVFEQYV.

This clone was seen a few times. The chain uses TRBV4-1 and TRBJ1-4, with D perhaps matching TRBD1 (5 bases). Germline lookup yields CDR1 MGHRA and CDR2 YSYEKL. Trimming removed 1 base at V and 6 bases at J, with 15 bases between. The CDR3 extends over 16 amino acids. The CDR3 region has the DNA TGCGCCAGCAGCCAAGCAACATGGGGGGGGGATGAAAAACTGTTTTTT. Residues: CASSQATWGGDEKLFF.

V is TRBV4-2 and J is TRBJ2-3; 7 nucleotides align to TRBD2. CDR1 is LGHNA and CDR2 is YNFKEQ in the germline V gene. The CDR3 covers 18 residues. Trimming took 2 bases from V and 0 from J; bases not matched to a gene: 11. The CDR3 region is CASSQRSSGTLSTDTQYF. The CDR3 DNA sequence: TGTGCCAGCAGCCAAAGGTCAAGCGGGACCCTTAGCACAGATACGCAGTATTTT.

The CDR3 protein is CASSIPGRTYNEQFF. For the CDR3, the DNA is TGTGCCAGTAGTATTCCCGGGAGGACCTACAATGAGCAGTTCTTC. The chain combines TRBV19 with TRBJ2-1, with 7 bases fitting TRBD2. V gave up 3 bases and J gave up 2 bases; unmatched junction bases: 4. The CDR3 consists of 15 residues. Per the germline V gene, CDR1 is LNHDA and CDR2 is SQIVND (reference sequence). Filled out from reference TRBV19 and TRBJ2-1, the complete variable domain reads DGGITQSPKYLFRKEGQNVTLSCEQNLNHDAMYWYRQDPGQGLRLIYYSQIVNDFQKGDIAEGYSVSREKKESFPLTVTSAQKNPTAFYLCASSIPGRTYNEQFFGPGTRLTVL.

V usage is TRBV9 and J usage is TRBJ1-1, with D possibly being TRBD1 (5 bases). CDR1 SGDLS and CDR2 YYNGEE come from the germline V gene. The V gene lost 0 bases and the J gene lost 4 bases, with 7 bases spanning the gap. The CDR3 runs 13 residues. The DNA for the CDR3 is TGTGCCAGCAGCGTAGAGGGGTTCACTGAAGCTTTCTTT. It encodes CASSVEGFTEAFF.

This chain connects TRBV6-6 to TRBJ2-2, with TRBD1 matching over 9 bases. CDR3 length: 14 amino acids. Germline trimming cut 8 bases from V and 3 bases from J; bases unmatched to any gene: 4. CDR1 MNHNY and CDR2 SVGAGI come from the germline V gene (reference sequence). The CDR3, as DNA: TGTGCCAGCGAAGACAGGGGGTACACCGGGGAGCTGTTTTTT. It translates to CASEDRGYTGELFF.

Concerning this clone: Other DNA sequences in this specimen translate into the identical CDR3. The chain combines TRBV27 with TRBJ1-2; the match to TRBD1 covers 9 bases. This CDR3 comprises 16 residues. The germline V gene encodes CDR1 MNHEY and CDR2 SMNVEV (reference sequence). Trimming removed 4 bases from V and 4 bases from J; junction bases left unmatched: 10. CDR3 DNA sequence: TGTGCCAGCAGTTACCTTGGACAGGGGTGGTTCTATGGCTACACCTTC. It encodes CASSYLGQGWFYGYTF.

The genes are TRBV27 and TRBJ1-1, with 11 nucleotides matching TRBD1. Germline-derived CDR1 and CDR2 are MNHEY and SMNVEV (reference sequence). With 8 bases clipped from V and 2 bases from J, the junction kept 4 bases outside the gene matches. This CDR3 is built from 14 residues. The DNA for the CDR3 is TGTGCCAGCGGAGGACAGGGGGCTAACACTGAAGCTTTCTTT. Translating gives CASGGQGANTEAFF.

This rearrangement joins TRBV4-3 to TRBJ2-3; 10 nucleotides line up with TRBD2. The CDR3 is 14 residues long. V lost 2 bases and J lost 15; bases outside the gene matches: 11. Per germline, CDR1 LGHNA and CDR2 YSLEER. CDR3 nucleotide sequence: TGCGCCAGCAGCCAAAGCACGAGCGGGAGGGCGGTATATTTT. This codes for CASSQSTSGRAVYF.

The chain combines TRBV28 with TRBJ2-2; D uncertain. The CDR3 runs 12 residues. CDR1 is MDHEN and CDR2 is SYDVKM in the germline V gene. Deletions cut 11 bases from V and 2 bases from J, with 9 bases between. CDR3 sequence (DNA): TGTGCCGGCCAAGACAACACCGGGGAGCTGTTTTTT. It yields the protein CAGQDNTGELFF.

The chain recombines TRBV5-8 with TRBJ1-4; no reliable D call. Trimming pared 0 bases from V and 2 bases from J, leaving 14 bases between. The CDR3 is made up of 17 amino acids. Germline assignment: CDR1 SGHTS and CDR2 YDEGEE. This CDR3 is CASSLGVGRNTNEKLFF. The DNA of the CDR3 is TGTGCCAGCAGCTTGGGAGTAGGCCGGAATACTAATGAAAAACTGTTTTTT. Full variable domain (outside the CDR3, taken from reference TRBV5-8 and TRBJ1-4): EAGVTQSPTHLIKTRGQQATLRCSPISGHTSVYWYQQALGLGLQFLLWYDEGEERNRGNFPPRFSGRQFPNYSSELNVNALELEDSALYLCASSLGVGRNTNEKLFFGSGTQLSVL.

V and J are TRBV6-6 and TRBJ2-1, with 11 bases aligning to TRBD2. Germline lookup yields CDR1 MNHNY and CDR2 SVGAGI (reference sequence). The length of the CDR3 is 15 residues. The trim removed 2 bases at V and 5 bases at J, leaving 2 bases unmatched. The CDR3: CASSYGGLADNEQFF. The CDR3, as DNA: TGTGCCAGCAGTTACGGGGGACTAGCGGACAATGAGCAGTTCTTC.

The gene calls are TRBV6-4 and TRBJ2-3; 14 positions agree with TRBD2. Germline-derived CDR1 and CDR2 are MRHNA and SNTAGT. This CDR3 region has 15 residues. V shed 4 bases and J 5 bases; nucleotides not matched to a gene: 2. The CDR3 nucleotides read TGTGCCAGCAGTGGACTAGCGGGGGGGCAAGATACGCAGTATTTT. As protein: CASSGLAGGQDTQYF.

This clone appeared once. CDR3 sequence reads: CASRPGQGARSEAFF. The CDR3 region has the DNA TGTGCCAGCAGACCGGGACAGGGGGCCCGGTCTGAAGCTTTCTTT. This chain uses TRBV28 with TRBJ1-1; 12 bases fit TRBD1. Unmatched junction bases numbered 8, after V lost 6 bases and J lost 6 bases. In germline, CDR1 is MDHEN, CDR2 SYDVKM. This CDR3 is built from 15 residues.

The chain links TRBV5-4 to TRBJ2-6; D remains unclear. Germline CDR1 and CDR2: SGHNT and YYREEE (reference sequence). This CDR3 has 17 amino acids. V gave up 2 bases and J gave up 1 base, with 13 bases separating them. The CDR3 here is CASSFVASLSGANVLTF. The CDR3 coding sequence is TGTGCCAGCAGCTTTGTTGCCAGCCTTTCTGGGGCCAACGTCCTGACTTTC.